A few counts support the clone carrying this TCR beta chain. Its specificity is unknown. Other DNA variants within this sample encode the same CDR3. The source of the sample is a study of shared clonotypes between healthy human individuals. Study-level findings and limits: Investigators collected only blood, and repertoires in tissues likely differ. Generation of non-shared clonotypes was less probable than generation of clonotypes shared by all four donors.

TCRdb's table, derived via immunoSEQ multiplex PCR, lists solely in-frame clones and lacks some. The sample has a few million clones, approximately 95% seen once. This CDR3 has 11 amino acids. Germline V gene data show CDR1 as MDHEN and CDR2 as SYDVKM. Trimming removed 2 bases at V and 8 bases at J, with 6 bases between. The sample taken for sequencing was naive CD4+ T cells from PBMCs. The sample's subset: CD45RA+ positively selected. The clonotype comes from a man younger than 30 in good health. Some clones in this sample may be carry-over from other donors' samples. The gene calls are TRBV28 and TRBJ1-2; D gene unclear. CDR3 sequence reads: CASSLDFGYTF. In DNA, the CDR3 is TGTGCCAGCAGTTTAGATTTCGGCTACACCTTC.